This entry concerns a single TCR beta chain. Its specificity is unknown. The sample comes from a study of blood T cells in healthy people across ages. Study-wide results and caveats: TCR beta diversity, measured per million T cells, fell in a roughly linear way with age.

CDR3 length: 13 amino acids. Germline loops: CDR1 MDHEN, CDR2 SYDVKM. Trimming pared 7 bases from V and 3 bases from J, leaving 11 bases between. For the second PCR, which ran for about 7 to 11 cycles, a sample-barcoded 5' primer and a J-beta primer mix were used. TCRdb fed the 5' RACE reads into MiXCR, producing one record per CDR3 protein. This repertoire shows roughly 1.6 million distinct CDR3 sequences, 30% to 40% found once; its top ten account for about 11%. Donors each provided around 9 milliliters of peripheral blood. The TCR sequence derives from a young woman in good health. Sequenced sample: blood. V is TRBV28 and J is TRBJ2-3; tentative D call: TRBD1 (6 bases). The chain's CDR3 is CASKDTGTDTQYF. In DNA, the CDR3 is TGTGCCAGCAAAGATACAGGGACAGATACGCAGTATTTT.